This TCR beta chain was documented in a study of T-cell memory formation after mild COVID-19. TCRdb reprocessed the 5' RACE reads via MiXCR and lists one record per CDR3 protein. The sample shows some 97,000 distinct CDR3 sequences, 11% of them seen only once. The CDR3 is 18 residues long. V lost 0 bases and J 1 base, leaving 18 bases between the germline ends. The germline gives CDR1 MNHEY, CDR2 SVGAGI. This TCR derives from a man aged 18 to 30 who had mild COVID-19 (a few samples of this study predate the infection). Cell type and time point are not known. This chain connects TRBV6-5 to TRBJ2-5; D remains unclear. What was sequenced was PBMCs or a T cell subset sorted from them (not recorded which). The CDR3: CASSYSRVAVGPQETQYF. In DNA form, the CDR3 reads TGTGCCAGCAGTTACTCGAGAGTGGCGGTGGGCCCCCAAGAGACCCAGTACTTC.